Listed below are T cell receptor beta chains from one sample, sequenced in a study of Graves' ophthalmopathy and Graves' hyperthyroidism. TCRdb ran MiXCR on the multiplex PCR reads and lists one entry per CDR3 protein. The sample includes about 700,000 distinct CDR3 sequences, more than 40% of them seen just once. Sequencing was done on a sample of peripheral blood. These receptor sequences come from an adult man with Graves' ophthalmopathy. Both conserved end residues are part of each CDR3. D genes are given only for firm matches. Size tells how often a clone was seen (once, few, many) or the class of an expanded clone, and some rows leave it out.

TRBJ2-7	NA	NA	TRBV7-8	TGTGCCAGCAGCTTCTGGCATGGGGGGCGCGAGCAGTACTTC	CASSFWHGGREQYF
TRBJ1-1	NA	many	TRBV12-3/TRBV12-4	TGTGCCAGCAGTCTGATTCCGAACACTGAAGCTTTCTTT	CASSLIPNTEAFF
TRBJ1-2	NA	many	TRBV20-1	TGCAGTGCTAGAGGGCAGGGAACCTTCTCTGGCTACACCTTC	CSARGQGTFSGYTF
TRBJ2-7	NA	many	TRBV20-1	TGCAGTGCCACTGCCGGGTACGAGCAGTACTTC	CSATAGYEQYF
TRBJ2-7	TRBD1	NA	TRBV24-1	TGTGCCACCAGTGACCCCCCGGGACAGGGCTACGAGCAGTACTTC	CATSDPPGQGYEQYF
TRBJ2-6	TRBD1	NA	TRBV29-1	TGCAGCGTTGACGGCCAGGGGGCGCGGGCTTTC	CSVDGQGARAF
TRBJ2-7	NA	NA	TRBV29-1	TGCAGCGTTGAATCTAGGGGATCCGAAACCTACGGGCAGTACTTC	CSVESRGSETYGQYF
TRBJ1-1	NA	few	TRBV5-8	TGTGCCACCTTCAGGGGCGGCGGCACTGAAGCTTTCTTT	CATFRGGGTEAFF
TRBJ2-7	TRBD1	many	TRBV14	TGTGCCAGCAGCCCGGTTGTTGGACAGGGCTCCTACGAGCAGTACTTC	CASSPVVGQGSYEQYF
TRBJ1-4	TRBD1	NA	TRBV6-1	TGTGCCAGCAGTGAAGCGCAGGGGGTCGTTGAAAAACTGTTTTTT	CASSEAQGVVEKLFF
TRBJ2-7	NA	many	TRBV6-6	TGTGCCAGCAGCCGACGACAGAGCTTCTACGAGCAGTACTTC	CASSRRQSFYEQYF
TRBJ2-7	NA	NA	TRBV4-2	TGTGCCAGCAGCCAAGGGTGGGAGCCCACCTACGAGCAGTACTTC	CASSQGWEPTYEQYF
TRBJ2-7	NA	many	TRBV14	TGTGCCAGCAGCCAAGCTGGCGGATCCTACGAGCAGTACTTC	CASSQAGGSYEQYF
TRBJ1-1	TRBD1	NA	TRBV12-5	TGTGCTAGTGGTTTGGTACCGGGGACAGGGGCCACCAACACTGAAGCTTTCTTT	CASGLVPGTGATNTEAFF
TRBJ2-5	NA	few	TRBV4-1	TGCGCCAGCAGCCCGGGTCCCCTGGAGACCCAGTACTTC	CASSPGPLETQYF
TRBJ1-2	TRBD1	few	TRBV29-1	TGCAGCTTCGACAGGGTGTATGGCTACACCTTC	CSFDRVYGYTF
TRBJ1-1	NA	many	TRBV7-9	TGTGCCAGCAGCTTAGGGCTGGCTAGTTCTGAAGCTTTCTTT	CASSLGLASSEAFF
TRBJ2-7	NA	many	TRBV7-9	TGTGCCAGCAGCTCGACTATTCTCGAGCAGTACTTC	CASSSTILEQYF
TRBJ1-1	NA	few	TRBV20-1	TGCAGTGCTTACGGACACTTGGGGGGTGACACTGAAGCTTTCTTT	CSAYGHLGGDTEAFF
TRBJ1-2	TRBD1	NA	TRBV7-9	TGTGCCAGCAGCTCCAAGGGACAGGGGCAGGCTAACTATGGCTACACCTTC	CASSSKGQGQANYGYTF
TRBJ1-2	TRBD1	NA	TRBV29-1	TGCAGTTACCGGGACAGGGTTCTCTATGGCTACACCTTC	CSYRDRVLYGYTF
TRBJ2-3	TRBD1	NA	TRBV15	TGTGCCACCAGCAGGAGGACAGGGTTCCCAGATACGCAGTATTTT	CATSRRTGFPDTQYF
TRBJ2-2	NA	NA	TRBV2	TGTGCCAGCAGCTCCCAGACAGGATTGAACACCGGGGAGCTGTTTTTT	CASSSQTGLNTGELFF
TRBJ1-5	TRBD1	many	TRBV7-8	TGTGCCAGCAGCAGACAGGGGGCTAGCAATCAGCCCCAGCATTTT	CASSRQGASNQPQHF
TRBJ1-1	TRBD1	many	TRBV7-3	TGTGCCAGCAGCGAGACAGGGTATCTAGGGAACACTGAAGCTTTCTTT	CASSETGYLGNTEAFF
TRBJ1-1	TRBD1	NA	TRBV19	TGTGCCAGCTCAGCAACAGGGGCTTCGACTGAAGCTTTCTTT	CASSATGASTEAFF
TRBJ2-5	TRBD1	NA	TRBV10-2	TGCGCCAGCAGTCAGACAGGGTTCCAAGAGACCCAGTACTTC	CASSQTGFQETQYF
TRBJ1-1	TRBD1	NA	TRBV11-1	TGTGCCTTTAGTGGGACAGCGAACACTGAAGCTTTCTTT	CAFSGTANTEAFF
TRBJ2-5	NA	many	TRBV7-6	TGTGCCAGCAGCTTGACCCAAACGGGGGGCCGAGAGACCCAGTACTTC	CASSLTQTGGRETQYF
TRBJ2-5	TRBD1	many	TRBV7-8	TGTGCCAGCAGTCTTCAATCCGGGACAGGGGGCGGAGAGACCCAGTACTTC	CASSLQSGTGGGETQYF
TRBJ2-7	TRBD1	few	TRBV10-3	TGTGCCAGCAGTGGACAGGGGGACTACGAGCAGTACTTC	CASSGQGDYEQYF
TRBJ2-5	NA	NA	TRBV29-1	TGCAGCAGTGAGTCGAGGCACCCTGGCGAGACCCAGTACTTC	CSSESRHPGETQYF
TRBJ1-4	NA	NA	TRBV20-1	TGCAGTGCTAGAGTGGTGATTACCTCCGCAACTAATGAAAAACTGTTTTTT	CSARVVITSATNEKLFF
TRBJ2-3	NA	NA	TRBV24-1	TGTGCCACCGGGAGACAGTACACAGATACGCAGTATTTT	CATGRQYTDTQYF
TRBJ1-1	NA	many	TRBV3-1	TGTGCCAGCAGCCAGGGGGCCTCGTCTGAAGCTTTCTTT	CASSQGASSEAFF
TRBJ2-7	TRBD2	NA	TRBV10-3	TGTGCTAGATCGGGGACTAGCGGGAGTCTCGACGAGCAGTACTTC	CARSGTSGSLDEQYF
TRBJ1-5	NA	few	TRBV4-3	TGCGCCAGCAGCCAATTACTTGGGTTCAATCAGCCCCAGCATTTT	CASSQLLGFNQPQHF
TRBJ1-2	TRBD1	NA	TRBV29-1	TGCAGCGTTGAAGGACAGGGAGGGAGCAGCGGCTACACCTTC	CSVEGQGGSSGYTF
TRBJ1-2	TRBD1	many	TRBV10-3	TGTGCCATCAGTGAAGGGGACAGGGGGAGCGGCTACACCTTC	CAISEGDRGSGYTF
TRBJ2-6	NA	few	TRBV9	TGTGCCAGCTCACTGGACACGGGGGCCAACGTCCTGACTTTC	CASSLDTGANVLTF